Given below is one T cell receptor (beta chain) in context. This entry is derived from a study of blood T cell repertoires in COVID-19. The germline V gene has CDR1 KGHSH and CDR2 LQKENI. V lost 2 bases, J lost 8 bases, and 7 bases stayed unmatched. CDR3 length equals 14 residues. Repertoires were generated with immunoSEQ multiplex PCR, while TCRdb's copy carries only in-frame clones and drops some. The table includes about 100,000 clones, 88% detected once. The sequenced sample was peripheral blood. The chain is built from TRBV18 and TRBJ1-2, with TRBD1 matching 8 bases. The sequence came from a woman older than 75 with acute or convalescent COVID-19. This chain's CDR3 is CASSPATGDAGYTF. CDR3 bases: TGTGCCAGCTCACCAGCGACAGGGGACGCGGGCTACACCTTC. Using reference TRBV18 and TRBJ1-2 for the parts outside the CDR3, the full variable domain is NAGVMQNPRHLVRRRGQEARLRCSPMKGHSHVYWYRQLPEEGLKFMVYLQKENIIDESGMPKERFSAEFPKEGPSILRIQQVVRGDSAAYFCASSPATGDAGYTFGSGTRLTVV.